The 2 T cell receptor beta chains presented below share a single source sample, sequenced in a study of cytomegalovirus exposure and HLA in healthy donors. TCRdb keeps only in-frame clones here, not all; method: immunoSEQ multiplex PCR. The table includes roughly 300,000 clones, 86% detected once. Source material: PBMCs. The receptors were sampled from a woman between 18 and 30 years old in good health and CMV-seronegative.

The genes are TRBV30 and TRBJ2-5, with 9 bases matching TRBD2. The trim removed 0 bases at V and 5 bases at J, leaving 4 bases unmatched. Germline CDR1 and CDR2: GTSNPN and SVGIG (reference sequence). The CDR3 runs to 14 residues. The CDR3 region is CAWSVAGGGETQYF. The CDR3 bases are TGTGCCTGGAGTGTAGCGGGAGGTGGTGAGACCCAGTACTTC.

V is TRBV4-3 and J is TRBJ2-1; D might be TRBD2 (6 bases). V lost 1 base and J 4 bases, leaving 17 bases between the germline ends. The CDR3 has 17 amino acids. Germline V gene sequence: CDR1 LGHNA, CDR2 YSLEER. The CDR3 protein is CASSQGDGGDLYNEQFF. CDR3 in DNA: TGCGCCAGCAGCCAAGGGGACGGAGGGGACCTTTACAATGAGCAGTTCTTC.